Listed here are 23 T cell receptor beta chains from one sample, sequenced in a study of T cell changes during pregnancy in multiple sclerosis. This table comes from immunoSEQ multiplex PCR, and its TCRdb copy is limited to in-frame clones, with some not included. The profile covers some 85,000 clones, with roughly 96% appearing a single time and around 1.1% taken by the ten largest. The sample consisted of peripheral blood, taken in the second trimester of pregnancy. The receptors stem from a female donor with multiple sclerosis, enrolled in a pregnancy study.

CDR3 sequence: CASSAGQGARDEQYF. CDR3 coding DNA: TGTGCCAGTAGTGCGGGACAGGGGGCGCGGGACGAGCAGTACTTC. This rearrangement joins TRBV19 to TRBJ2-7, with 12 positions matching TRBD1. Unmatched junction bases numbered 7, after V lost 5 bases and J lost 5 bases. The germline CDR1 and CDR2 sequences are LNHDA and SQIVND (reference sequence). This CDR3 has 15 residues.

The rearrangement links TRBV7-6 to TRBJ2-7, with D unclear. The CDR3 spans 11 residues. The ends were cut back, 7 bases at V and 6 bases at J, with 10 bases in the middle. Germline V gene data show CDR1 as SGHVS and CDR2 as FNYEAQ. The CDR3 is CASTLGSEQYF. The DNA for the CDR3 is TGTGCCAGCACCTTGGGCTCCGAGCAGTACTTC.

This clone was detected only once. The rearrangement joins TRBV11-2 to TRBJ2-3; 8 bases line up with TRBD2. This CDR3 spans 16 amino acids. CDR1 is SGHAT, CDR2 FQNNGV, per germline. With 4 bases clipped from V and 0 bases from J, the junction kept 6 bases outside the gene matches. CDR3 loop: CASSWGASGSTDTQYF. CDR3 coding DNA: TGTGCCAGCAGCTGGGGGGCTAGCGGGAGCACAGATACGCAGTATTTT.

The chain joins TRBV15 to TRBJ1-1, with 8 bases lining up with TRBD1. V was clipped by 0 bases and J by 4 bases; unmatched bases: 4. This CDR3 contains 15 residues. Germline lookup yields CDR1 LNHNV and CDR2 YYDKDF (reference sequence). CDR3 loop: CATSRDSDRGTEAFF. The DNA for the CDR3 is TGTGCCACCAGCAGAGACTCAGACAGGGGCACTGAAGCTTTCTTT.

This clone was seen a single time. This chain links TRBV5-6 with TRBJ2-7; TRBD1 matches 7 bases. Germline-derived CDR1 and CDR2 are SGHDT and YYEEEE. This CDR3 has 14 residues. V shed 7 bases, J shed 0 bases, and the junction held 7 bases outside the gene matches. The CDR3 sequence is CASQPGQNSYEQYF. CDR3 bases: TGTGCCAGCCAACCGGGACAGAACTCCTACGAGCAGTACTTC.

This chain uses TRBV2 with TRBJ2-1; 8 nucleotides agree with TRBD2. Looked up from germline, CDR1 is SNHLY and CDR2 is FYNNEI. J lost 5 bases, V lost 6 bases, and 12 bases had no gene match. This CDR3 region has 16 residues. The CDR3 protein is CASRLGLAERDNEQFF. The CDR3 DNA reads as TGTGCCAGCAGACTCGGACTAGCCGAGCGGGACAATGAGCAGTTCTTC. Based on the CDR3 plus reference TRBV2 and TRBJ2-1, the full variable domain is EPEVTQTPSHQVTQMGQEVILRCVPISNHLYFYWYRQILGQKVEFLVSFYNNEISEKSEIFDDQFSVERPDGSNFTLKIRSTKLEDSAMYFCASRLGLAERDNEQFFGPGTRLTVL.

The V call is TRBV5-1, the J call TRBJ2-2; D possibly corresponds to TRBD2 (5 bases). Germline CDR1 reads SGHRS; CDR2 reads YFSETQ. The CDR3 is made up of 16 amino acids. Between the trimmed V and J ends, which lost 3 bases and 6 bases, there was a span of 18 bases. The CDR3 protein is CASSYRPRTRAGELFF. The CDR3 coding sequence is TGCGCCAGCAGCTACCGCCCTAGAACTAGGGCCGGGGAGCTGTTTTTT.

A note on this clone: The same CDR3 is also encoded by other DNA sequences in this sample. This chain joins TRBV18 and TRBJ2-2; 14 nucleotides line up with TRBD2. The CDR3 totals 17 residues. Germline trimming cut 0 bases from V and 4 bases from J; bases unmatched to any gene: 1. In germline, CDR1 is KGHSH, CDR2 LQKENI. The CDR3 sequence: CASSPPGLAGGTGELFF. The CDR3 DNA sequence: TGTGCCAGCTCACCACCCGGACTAGCGGGAGGCACCGGGGAGCTGTTTTTT.

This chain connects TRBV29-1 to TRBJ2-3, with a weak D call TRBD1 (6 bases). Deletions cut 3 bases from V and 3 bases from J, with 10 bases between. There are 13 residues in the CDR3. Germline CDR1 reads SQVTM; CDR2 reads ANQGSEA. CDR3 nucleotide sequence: TGCAGCGTTGATAGGGACAAGACAGATACGCAGTATTTT. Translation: CSVDRDKTDTQYF.

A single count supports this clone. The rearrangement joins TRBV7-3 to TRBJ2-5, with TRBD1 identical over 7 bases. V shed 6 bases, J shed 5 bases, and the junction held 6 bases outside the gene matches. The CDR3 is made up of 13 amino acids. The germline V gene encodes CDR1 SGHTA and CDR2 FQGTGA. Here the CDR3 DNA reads TGTGCCAGCAGTCAGACAGGGACCGAGACCCAGTACTTC. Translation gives CASSQTGTETQYF. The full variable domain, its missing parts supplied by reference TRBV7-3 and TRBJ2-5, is GAGVSQTPSNKVTEKGKYVELRCDPISGHTALYWYRQSLGQGPEFLIYFQGTGAADDSGLPNDRFFAVRPEGSVSTLKIQRTERGDSAVYLCASSQTGTETQYFGPGTRLLVL.

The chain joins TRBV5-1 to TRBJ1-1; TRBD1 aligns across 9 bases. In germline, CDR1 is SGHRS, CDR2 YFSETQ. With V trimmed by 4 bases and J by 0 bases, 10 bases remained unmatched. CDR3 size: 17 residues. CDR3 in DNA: TGCGCCAGCAGCCTACCCCAGACAGGGGGGTTGAACACTGAAGCTTTCTTT. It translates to CASSLPQTGGLNTEAFF.

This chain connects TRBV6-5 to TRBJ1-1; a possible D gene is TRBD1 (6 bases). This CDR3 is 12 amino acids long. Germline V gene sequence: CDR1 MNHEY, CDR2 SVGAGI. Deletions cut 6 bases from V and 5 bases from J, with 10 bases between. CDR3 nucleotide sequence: TGTGCCAGCAGGCAGGGGAGTACTGAAGCTTTCTTT. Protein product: CASRQGSTEAFF.

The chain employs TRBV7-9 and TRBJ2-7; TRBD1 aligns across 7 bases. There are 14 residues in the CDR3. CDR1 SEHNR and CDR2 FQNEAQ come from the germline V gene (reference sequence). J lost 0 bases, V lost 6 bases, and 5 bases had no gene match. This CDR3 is CASSPGTVSYEQYF. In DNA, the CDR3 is TGTGCCAGCAGTCCAGGGACAGTCTCCTACGAGCAGTACTTC.

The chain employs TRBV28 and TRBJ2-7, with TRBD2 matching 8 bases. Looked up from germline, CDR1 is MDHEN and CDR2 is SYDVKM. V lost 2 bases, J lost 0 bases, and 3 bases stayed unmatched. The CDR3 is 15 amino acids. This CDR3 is CASSLNGRASYEQYF. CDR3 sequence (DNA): TGTGCCAGCAGTTTAAACGGGAGGGCCTCCTACGAGCAGTACTTC.

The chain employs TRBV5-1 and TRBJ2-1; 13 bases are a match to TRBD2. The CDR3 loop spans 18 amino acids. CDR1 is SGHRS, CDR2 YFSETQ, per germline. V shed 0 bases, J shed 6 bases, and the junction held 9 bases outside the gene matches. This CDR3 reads CASSLGVLAGGPRNEQFF. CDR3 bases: TGCGCCAGCAGCTTGGGGGTACTAGCGGGAGGGCCGCGCAATGAGCAGTTCTTC.

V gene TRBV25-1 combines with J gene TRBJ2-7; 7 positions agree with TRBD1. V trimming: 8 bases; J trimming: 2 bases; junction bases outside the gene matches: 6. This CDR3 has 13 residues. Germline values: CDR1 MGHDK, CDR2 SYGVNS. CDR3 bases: TGTGCCAGCTCGGACAGGAGTACCTACGAGCAGTACTTC. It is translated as CASSDRSTYEQYF.

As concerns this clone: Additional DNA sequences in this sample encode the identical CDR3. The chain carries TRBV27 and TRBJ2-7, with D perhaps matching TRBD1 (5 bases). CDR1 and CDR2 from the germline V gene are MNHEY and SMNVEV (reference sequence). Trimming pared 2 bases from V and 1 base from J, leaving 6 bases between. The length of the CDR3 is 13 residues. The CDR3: CASSLGASYEQYF. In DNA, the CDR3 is TGTGCCAGCAGTTTAGGGGCATCCTACGAGCAGTACTTC.

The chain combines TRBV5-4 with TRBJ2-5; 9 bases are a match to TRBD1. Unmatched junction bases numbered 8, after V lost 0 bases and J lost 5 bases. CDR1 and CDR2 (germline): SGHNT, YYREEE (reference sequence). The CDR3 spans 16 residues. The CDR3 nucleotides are TGTGCCAGCAGCTTGGGGGTGGACAGGGGTCGGGAGACCCAGTACTTC. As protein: CASSLGVDRGRETQYF.

CDR3 DNA sequence: TGTGCCAGCAGCTTACTCGGAGGGGGGGCGTTTAACATTCAGTACTTC. Its translation: CASSLLGGGAFNIQYF. The V and J genes are TRBV7-6 and TRBJ2-4; D possibly corresponds to TRBD2 (7 bases). This CDR3 region has 16 residues. Trimming stripped 2 bases from V and 7 bases from J, with 18 bases between. Germline values: CDR1 SGHVS, CDR2 FNYEAQ.

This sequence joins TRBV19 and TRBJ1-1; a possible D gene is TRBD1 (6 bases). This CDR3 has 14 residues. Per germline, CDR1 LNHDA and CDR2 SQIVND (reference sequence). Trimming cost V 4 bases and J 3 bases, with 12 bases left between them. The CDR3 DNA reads TGTGCCAGTAGTAGAGGACAGTCCTACACTGAAGCTTTCTTT. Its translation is CASSRGQSYTEAFF. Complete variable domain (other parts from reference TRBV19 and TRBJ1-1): DGGITQSPKYLFRKEGQNVTLSCEQNLNHDAMYWYRQDPGQGLRLIYYSQIVNDFQKGDIAEGYSVSREKKESFPLTVTSAQKNPTAFYLCASSRGQSYTEAFFGQGTRLTVV.

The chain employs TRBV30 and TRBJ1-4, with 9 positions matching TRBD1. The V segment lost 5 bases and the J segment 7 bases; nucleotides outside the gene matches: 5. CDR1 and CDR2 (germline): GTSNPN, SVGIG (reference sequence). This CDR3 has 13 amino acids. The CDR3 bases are TGTGCCTGGGGGGGACAGGGCGCTGAAAAACTGTTTTTT. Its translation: CAWGGQGAEKLFF.

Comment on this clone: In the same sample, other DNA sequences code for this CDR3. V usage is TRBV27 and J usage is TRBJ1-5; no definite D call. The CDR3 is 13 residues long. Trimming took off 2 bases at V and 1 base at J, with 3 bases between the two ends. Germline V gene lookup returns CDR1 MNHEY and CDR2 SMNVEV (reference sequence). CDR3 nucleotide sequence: TGTGCCAGCAGTTTAAGCAGCAATCAGCCCCAGCATTTT. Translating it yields CASSLSSNQPQHF.

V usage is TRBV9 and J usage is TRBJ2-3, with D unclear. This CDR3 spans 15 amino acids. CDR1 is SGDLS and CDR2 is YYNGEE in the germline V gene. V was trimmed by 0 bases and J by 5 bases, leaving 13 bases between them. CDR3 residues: CASSVAPDFEDTQYF. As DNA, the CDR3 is TGTGCCAGCAGCGTAGCCCCAGATTTTGAAGATACGCAGTATTTT.